A single sample is the source of the 28 T cell receptor beta chains below, sequenced in a study of OX40 agonist ivuxolimab in advanced cancers. Repertoires were generated with immunoSEQ multiplex PCR, while TCRdb's copy carries only in-frame clones and drops some. This table holds some 100,000 clones, approximately 90% found once. The sequenced sample was CD4+ or CD8+ T cells sorted from blood, obtained in a trial of the OX40 agonist ivuxolimab. The receptors originated from an adult with an advanced solid tumor such as melanoma, head and neck, liver or kidney cancer.

J is TRBJ2-2 and V is TRBV9; TRBD2 matches 7 bases. Unmatched junction bases numbered 7, after V lost 2 bases and J lost 3 bases. Per germline, CDR1 SGDLS and CDR2 YYNGEE. CDR3 length equals 16 residues. CDR3 in DNA: TGTGCCAGCAGCGTTCGGGGGGACTGGGACACCGGGGAGCTGTTTTTT. Its protein product is CASSVRGDWDTGELFF.

V is TRBV27 and J is TRBJ1-6; D unresolved. The V end was cut by 7 bases, the J end by 0 bases, with 4 bases between. CDR3 length: 13 amino acids. From germline, CDR1 is MNHEY and CDR2 SMNVEV (reference sequence). This CDR3 is CASTLSYNSPLHF. CDR3 DNA: TGTGCCAGCACCCTCTCCTATAATTCACCCCTCCACTTT.

The rearrangement uses TRBV19 and TRBJ1-4, with D unresolved. Germline loops: CDR1 LNHDA, CDR2 SQIVND (reference sequence). The CDR3 extends over 14 amino acids. V was clipped by 7 bases and J by 0 bases, with 9 bases between them. CDR3 sequence reads: CASIGVATNEKLFF. In nucleotides, the CDR3 is TGTGCCAGTATCGGAGTTGCAACTAATGAAAAACTGTTTTTT. Supplemented by reference TRBV19 and TRBJ1-4, the full variable domain reads DGGITQSPKYLFRKEGQNVTLSCEQNLNHDAMYWYRQDPGQGLRLIYYSQIVNDFQKGDIAEGYSVSREKKESFPLTVTSAQKNPTAFYLCASIGVATNEKLFFGSGTQLSVL.

J is TRBJ2-3 and V is TRBV11-2; TRBD2 might be the D (5 bases). Deletions cut 4 bases from V and 3 bases from J, with 8 bases between. Germline CDR1 reads SGHAT; CDR2 reads FQNNGV. This CDR3 spans 13 amino acids. CDR3 DNA sequence: TGTGCCAGCAGCTATGGGGAGACAGATACGCAGTATTTT. As protein: CASSYGETDTQYF. The full variable domain, its missing parts supplied by reference TRBV11-2 and TRBJ2-3, is EAGVAQSPRYKIIEKRQSVAFWCNPISGHATLYWYQQILGQGPKLLIQFQNNGVVDDSQLPKDRFSAERLKGVDSTLKIQPAKLEDSAVYLCASSYGETDTQYFGPGTRLTVL.

In its sample, this clone was seen a few times. The genes are TRBV19 and TRBJ1-3, with D uncertain. The germline CDR1 and CDR2 sequences are LNHDA and SQIVND (reference sequence). The CDR3 contains 15 residues. V lost 7 bases and J 4 bases, leaving 17 bases between the germline ends. CDR3 amino acids: CASKDRPWRGNTIYF. CDR3 coding DNA: TGTGCCAGTAAGGATCGACCCTGGCGGGGAAACACCATATATTTT.

CDR3 bases: TGTGCCAGCAGGGGGACACCAACTAATGAAAAACTGTTTTTT. Amino acids: CASRGTPTNEKLFF. This chain uses TRBV7-8 with TRBJ1-4; the D gene is possibly TRBD1 (6 bases). The CDR3 has 14 amino acids. V lost 6 bases and J 0 bases, leaving 8 bases between the germline ends. Germline V lookup: CDR1 SGHVS, CDR2 FQNEAQ. The variable domain in full, with the rest retrieved from reference TRBV7-8 and TRBJ1-4, is GAGVSQSPRYKVAKRGQDVALRCDPISGHVSLFWYQQALGQGPEFLTYFQNEAQLDKSGLPSDRFFAERPEGSVSTLKIQRTQQEDSAVYLCASRGTPTNEKLFFGSGTQLSVL.

The genes are TRBV6-5 and TRBJ2-1; possibly TRBD1 for D (5 bases). The CDR3 totals 14 residues. The germline V gene encodes CDR1 MNHEY and CDR2 SVGAGI. Between the trimmed V and J ends, which lost 4 bases and 6 bases, there was a span of 13 bases. CDR3: CASSSRVVANEQFF. In DNA, the CDR3 is TGTGCCAGCAGTTCCAGGGTAGTAGCCAATGAGCAGTTCTTC.

The DNA of the CDR3 is TGTGCCAGCAGCTCCTGGACTAGCGGGAAAGATACGCAGTATTTT. Protein product: CASSSWTSGKDTQYF. The chain links TRBV5-5 to TRBJ2-3, with TRBD2 matching over 12 bases. Per germline, CDR1 SGHKS and CDR2 YYEKEE (reference sequence). V shed 3 bases and J 5 bases; nucleotides not matched to a gene: 4. There are 15 residues in the CDR3. Looking up the rest from reference TRBV5-5 and TRBJ2-3 gives the full variable domain: DAGVTQSPTHLIKTRGQQVTLRCSPISGHKSVSWYQQVLGQGPQFIFQYYEKEERGRGNFPDRFSARQFPNYSSELNVNALLLGDSALYLCASSSWTSGKDTQYFGPGTRLTVL.

This chain connects TRBV5-5 to TRBJ2-7; D gene uncertain. The CDR3 totals 18 residues. V lost 1 base to trimming and J lost 4 bases, with 24 bases between them. Germline CDR1 and CDR2: SGHKS and YYEKEE (reference sequence). The CDR3 is CASSLSGVIGYTSYEQYF. Written as DNA, the CDR3 is TGTGCCAGCAGCTTGTCTGGGGTAATCGGTTATACCTCGTACGAGCAGTACTTC.

A word on this clone: Mismatch with germline at one junction end may stem from a read error. The genes are TRBV6-6 and TRBJ2-7; D might be TRBD1 (6 bases). Per germline, CDR1 MNHNY and CDR2 SVGAGI (reference sequence). The CDR3 totals 13 residues. The DNA for the CDR3 is TGTGCCAGCAGTTACTCGGAGACAGGTTTGGGGGACTTC. The encoded protein is CASSYSETGLGDF.

V and J are TRBV5-5 and TRBJ2-1; TRBD1 aligns across 8 bases. Germline lookup yields CDR1 SGHKS and CDR2 YYEKEE (reference sequence). After removal of 4 bases from V and 4 bases from J, the junction contained 7 bases not matched to a gene. CDR3 length: 15 amino acids. The CDR3 is CASSGDRTTYNEQFF. The CDR3 DNA sequence: TGTGCCAGCAGCGGGGACAGGACTACTTACAATGAGCAGTTCTTC.

The J gene is TRBJ2-7, the V gene TRBV7-9, with a possible D match to TRBD1 (5 bases). Germline V gene sequence: CDR1 SEHNR, CDR2 FQNEAQ (reference sequence). The CDR3 contains 12 residues. Trimming stripped 5 bases from V and 3 bases from J, with 8 bases between. CDR3 in DNA: TGTGCCAGCAGCCAGCAGGGCTACGAGCAGTACTTC. This codes for CASSQQGYEQYF.

The CDR3 spells CASTPRTGRRQETQYF. DNA for the CDR3: TGTGCCAGCACCCCGCGGACAGGGCGAAGACAAGAGACCCAGTACTTC. The chain recombines TRBV28 with TRBJ2-5, with 8 bases aligning to TRBD1. This CDR3 comprises 16 residues. Looked up from germline, CDR1 is MDHEN and CDR2 is SYDVKM. The V and J ends lost 7 bases and 2 bases, in that order; junction bases with no gene match: 12.

This chain links TRBV28 with TRBJ2-7; D not certain. This CDR3 spans 15 amino acids. From germline, CDR1 is MDHEN and CDR2 SYDVKM. Trimming pared 9 bases from V and 0 bases from J, leaving 18 bases between. CDR3 amino acids: CASETLLQSSYEQYF. The DNA of the CDR3 is TGTGCCAGTGAAACTTTACTACAGAGCTCCTACGAGCAGTACTTC.

The chain couples TRBV18 to TRBJ2-1, with TRBD1 identical over 8 bases. In germline, CDR1 is KGHSH, CDR2 LQKENI. J lost 8 bases, V lost 1 base, and 10 bases had no gene match. The CDR3 has 16 amino acids. CDR3 sequence (DNA): TGTGCCAGCTCACCACTTTTAGGGCAGGGGGCTGATGAGCAGTTCTTC. Residues: CASSPLLGQGADEQFF.

V gene TRBV5-1 combines with J gene TRBJ2-5; possible D gene TRBD2, 5 bases. The germline V gene encodes CDR1 SGHRS and CDR2 YFSETQ. With 2 bases removed from V and 4 bases from J, the gap between germline ends came to 6 bases. The CDR3 has 12 amino acids. CDR3 amino acids: CASSFEGETQYF. The CDR3, as DNA: TGCGCCAGCAGCTTCGAGGGAGAGACCCAGTACTTC.

This clone was detected only once. This rearrangement joins TRBV28 to TRBJ2-2, with D unresolved. This CDR3 is 13 amino acids long. Germline V lookup: CDR1 MDHEN, CDR2 SYDVKM. The V end lost 7 bases, the J end lost 4 bases, and 10 bases lay between the germline ends. CDR3 sequence reads: CASTLQFTGELFF. CDR3 nucleotide sequence: TGTGCCAGCACCCTCCAGTTCACCGGGGAGCTGTTTTTT.

V gene TRBV9 combines with J gene TRBJ2-5; TRBD2 matches at 13 bases. The junction had 11 bases not matched to a gene; V was cut back by 6 bases and J by 0 bases. This CDR3 spans 18 amino acids. Germline CDR1 and CDR2: SGDLS and YYNGEE. CDR3 sequence: CASTLKLAGGQDQETQYF. CDR3 bases: TGTGCCAGCACCTTAAAACTAGCGGGGGGGCAGGACCAAGAGACCCAGTACTTC.

The chain has TRBV29-1 and TRBJ2-7; D is uncertain. The CDR3 runs 16 residues. Trimming cost V 2 bases and J 5 bases, with 22 bases left between them. Germline assignment: CDR1 SQVTM and CDR2 ANQGSEA. The CDR3, as DNA: TGCAGCGTTGAATTGCCAGCCTCTATCGGAAGGGACGAGCAGTACTTC. This encodes CSVELPASIGRDEQYF.

The V gene is TRBV27, the J gene TRBJ2-7; 9 nucleotides agree with TRBD1. The CDR3 is made up of 12 amino acids. Trimming cost V 11 bases and J 4 bases; bases outside gene matches: 6. Per germline, CDR1 MNHEY and CDR2 SMNVEV (reference sequence). The CDR3 DNA reads as TGTGCCGGTGGGACAGGGTGGTACGAGCAGTACTTC. It is translated as CAGGTGWYEQYF.

J is TRBJ2-1 and V is TRBV28; D unclear. The CDR3 extends over 17 amino acids. Trimming removed 2 bases at V and 0 bases at J, with 14 bases between. Germline V gene lookup returns CDR1 MDHEN and CDR2 SYDVKM. This CDR3 reads CASSLPAALFSYNEQFF. CDR3 nucleotides: TGTGCCAGCAGTTTACCCGCGGCCCTCTTCTCCTACAATGAGCAGTTCTTC. Complete variable domain (other parts from reference TRBV28 and TRBJ2-1): DVKVTQSSRYLVKRTGEKVFLECVQDMDHENMFWYRQDPGLGLRLIYFSYDVKMKEKGDIPEGYSVSREKKERFSLILESASTNQTSMYLCASSLPAALFSYNEQFFGPGTRLTVL.

The chain employs TRBV14 and TRBJ1-1; D is possibly TRBD1 (6 bases). V was pared by 4 bases and J by 0 bases, with 12 bases between. Per germline, CDR1 SGHDN and CDR2 FVKESK. The CDR3 is 15 residues long. For the CDR3, the DNA is TGTGCCAGCAGCCTCGGGGGGGCGATGAACACTGAAGCTTTCTTT. This encodes CASSLGGAMNTEAFF.

This chain links TRBV6-1 with TRBJ1-5; the D is unclear. The CDR3 has 13 residues. Trimming took off 3 bases at V and 6 bases at J, with 9 bases between the two ends. CDR1 and CDR2 (germline): MNHNS, SASEGT. The CDR3 bases are TGTGCCAGCAGTGATTCAAATCTTCAGCCCCAGCATTTT. Translating it yields CASSDSNLQPQHF.

This clone has only a few counts. The chain has TRBV6-5 and TRBJ2-7, with D possibly being TRBD2 (8 bases). Germline V gives CDR1 MNHEY, CDR2 SVGAGI. The CDR3 runs 14 residues. V lost 10 bases, J lost 0 bases, and 16 bases lay in between. The chain's CDR3 is CATLGGDSSYEQYF. The CDR3 DNA sequence: TGTGCCACCCTCGGGGGGGACAGCTCCTACGAGCAGTACTTC.

The chain is built from TRBV7-2 and TRBJ2-7; D is uncertain. The V gene lost 1 base and the J gene lost 0 bases, with 19 bases spanning the gap. This CDR3 contains 18 residues. Germline V gene lookup returns CDR1 SGHTA and CDR2 FQGNSA. The CDR3 sequence is CASSLDGSTATTSYEQYF. DNA for the CDR3: TGTGCCAGCAGCTTAGACGGTTCGACGGCTACTACCTCCTACGAGCAGTACTTC.

The V gene is TRBV6-1, the J gene TRBJ2-7; 10 nucleotides align to TRBD2. The CDR3 is 14 amino acids. V shed 8 bases, J shed 4 bases, and the junction held 8 bases outside the gene matches. The germline gives CDR1 MNHNS, CDR2 SASEGT. The CDR3 DNA reads as TGTGCCAGCTTAACCGGGACTAGCGTATACGAGCAGTACTTC. Protein product: CASLTGTSVYEQYF.

This chain connects TRBV12-5 to TRBJ2-3; perhaps TRBD2 as D (6 bases). Per germline, CDR1 LGHNT and CDR2 FRNRAP. The CDR3 loop spans 13 amino acids. V was pared by 1 base and J by 5 bases, with 7 bases between. The CDR3 spells CASGLGGVDTQYF. The DNA of the CDR3 is TGTGCTAGTGGTTTGGGGGGGGTAGATACGCAGTATTTT. The whole variable domain, remainder taken from reference TRBV12-5 and TRBJ2-3, is DARVTQTPRHKVTEMGQEVTMRCQPILGHNTVFWYRQTMMQGLELLAYFRNRAPLDDSGMPKDRFSAEMPDATLATLKIQPSEPRDSAVYFCASGLGGVDTQYFGPGTRLTVL.

The V gene is TRBV18, the J gene TRBJ2-7, with D unresolved. The CDR3 extends over 14 amino acids. CDR1 is KGHSH and CDR2 is LQKENI in the germline V gene. Trimming took 5 bases from V and 6 from J, leaving 17 bases between them. DNA of the CDR3: TGTGCCAGCTCAGACGCACAGCCTCCTGGCGAGCAGTACTTC. It translates to CASSDAQPPGEQYF.